What follows describes a single T cell receptor (beta chain). This sample is part of a study of blood T cell repertoires in COVID-19. Background on the study: The samples span acute and convalescent COVID-19 from the United States, Italy and Spain.

This CDR3 spans 17 amino acids. CDR1 and CDR2 from the germline V gene are SGHTS and YDEGEE. The V segment lost 0 bases and the J segment 2 bases; nucleotides outside the gene matches: 9. Per the authors' pipeline: Reference gene primer amplification gave estimated nucleated cell counts. Using immunoSEQ multiplex PCR, the repertoire was profiled, and TCRdb retains in-frame clones only, with some absent. The DNA gave D and trimming, while V, J and clone size come from that table. Of a few hundred thousand clones listed, about 78% are singletons. This sequence was found in a woman aged 70-85 years with acute or convalescent COVID-19. Input material: peripheral blood. V gene TRBV5-8 combines with J gene TRBJ2-3, with 7 positions matching TRBD2. CDR3 sequence: CASSLDKRGSITDTQYF. CDR3 nucleotide sequence: TGTGCCAGCAGCTTGGATAAGCGGGGTAGCATCACAGATACGCAGTATTTT.